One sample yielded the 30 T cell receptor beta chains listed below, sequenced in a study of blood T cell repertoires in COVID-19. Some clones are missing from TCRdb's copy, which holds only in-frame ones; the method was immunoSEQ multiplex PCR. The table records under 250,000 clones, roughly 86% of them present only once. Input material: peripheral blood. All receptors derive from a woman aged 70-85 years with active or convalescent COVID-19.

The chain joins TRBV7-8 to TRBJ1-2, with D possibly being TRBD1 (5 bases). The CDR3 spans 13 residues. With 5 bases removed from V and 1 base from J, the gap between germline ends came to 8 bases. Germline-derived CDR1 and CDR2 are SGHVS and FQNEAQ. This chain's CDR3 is CASSRQINYGYTF. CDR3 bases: TGTGCCAGCAGCCGACAGATTAACTATGGCTACACCTTC.

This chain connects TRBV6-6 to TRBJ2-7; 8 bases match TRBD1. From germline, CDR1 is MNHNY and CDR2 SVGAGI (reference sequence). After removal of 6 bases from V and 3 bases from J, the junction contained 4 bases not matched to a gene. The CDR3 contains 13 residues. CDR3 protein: CASSRGQGYEQYF. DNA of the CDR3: TGTGCCAGCAGCCGCGGACAGGGCTACGAGCAGTACTTC.

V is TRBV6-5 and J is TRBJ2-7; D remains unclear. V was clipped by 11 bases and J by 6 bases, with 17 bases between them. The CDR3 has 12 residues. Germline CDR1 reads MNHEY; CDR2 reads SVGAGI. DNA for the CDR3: TGTGCCGCCCGCTCTTTGGCGGCCGAGCAGTACTTC. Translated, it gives CAARSLAAEQYF.

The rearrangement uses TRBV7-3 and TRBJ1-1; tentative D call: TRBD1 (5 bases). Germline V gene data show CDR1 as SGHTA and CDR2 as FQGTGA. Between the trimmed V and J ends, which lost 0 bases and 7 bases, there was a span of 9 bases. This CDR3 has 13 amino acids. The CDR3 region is CASSLTLGGEAFF. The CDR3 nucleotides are TGTGCCAGCAGCTTAACGTTGGGGGGTGAAGCTTTCTTT.

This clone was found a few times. The CDR3 here is CASSLFTVGETQYF. The CDR3 nucleotides read TGTGCCAGCAGCTTGTTTACCGTCGGAGAGACCCAGTACTTC. The chain uses TRBV5-6 and TRBJ2-5; D is unresolved. There are 14 residues in the CDR3. V was clipped by 1 base and J by 4 bases, with 11 bases between them. Germline CDR1 and CDR2: SGHDT and YYEEEE. Full variable domain (outside the CDR3, taken from reference TRBV5-6 and TRBJ2-5): DAGVTQSPTHLIKTRGQQVTLRCSPKSGHDTVSWYQQALGQGPQFIFQYYEEEERQRGNFPDRFSGHQFPNYSSELNVNALLLGDSALYLCASSLFTVGETQYFGPGTRLLVL.

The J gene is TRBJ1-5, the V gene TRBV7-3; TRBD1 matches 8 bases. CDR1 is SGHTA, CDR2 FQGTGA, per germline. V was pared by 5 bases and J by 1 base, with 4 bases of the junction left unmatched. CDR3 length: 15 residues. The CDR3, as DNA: TGTGCCAGCAGCCCCACAGGGGGAAGCAATCAGCCCCAGCATTTT. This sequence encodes CASSPTGGSNQPQHF.

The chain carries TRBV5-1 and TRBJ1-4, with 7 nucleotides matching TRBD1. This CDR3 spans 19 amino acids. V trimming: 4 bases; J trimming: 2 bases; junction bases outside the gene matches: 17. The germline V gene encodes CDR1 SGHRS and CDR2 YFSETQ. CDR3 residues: CASSRIGRQGSYTNEKLFF. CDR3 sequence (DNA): TGCGCCAGCAGCCGCATCGGAAGACAGGGTAGTTACACTAATGAAAAACTGTTTTTT.

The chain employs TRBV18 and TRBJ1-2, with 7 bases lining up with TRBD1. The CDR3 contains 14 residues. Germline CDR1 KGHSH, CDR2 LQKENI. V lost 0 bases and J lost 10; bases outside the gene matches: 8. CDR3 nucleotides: TGTGCCAGCTCACCACCGCGGGCAGGGGGAGACTACACCTTC. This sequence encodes CASSPPRAGGDYTF.

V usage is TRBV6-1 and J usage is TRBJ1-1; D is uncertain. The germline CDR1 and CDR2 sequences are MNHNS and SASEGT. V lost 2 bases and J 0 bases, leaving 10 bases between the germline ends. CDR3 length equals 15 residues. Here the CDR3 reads CASSENAGMNTEAFF. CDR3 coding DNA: TGTGCCAGCAGTGAAAACGCGGGAATGAACACTGAAGCTTTCTTT.

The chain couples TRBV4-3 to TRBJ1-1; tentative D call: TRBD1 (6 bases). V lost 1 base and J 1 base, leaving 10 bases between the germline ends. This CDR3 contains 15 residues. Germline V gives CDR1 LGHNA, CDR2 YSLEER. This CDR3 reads CASSQGGQRNTEAFF. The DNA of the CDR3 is TGCGCCAGCAGCCAAGGGGGGCAAAGGAACACTGAAGCTTTCTTT.

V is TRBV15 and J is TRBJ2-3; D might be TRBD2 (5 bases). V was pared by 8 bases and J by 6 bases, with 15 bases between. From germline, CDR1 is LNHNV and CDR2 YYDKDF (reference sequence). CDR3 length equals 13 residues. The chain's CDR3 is CATAGVVADTQYF. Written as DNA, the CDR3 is TGTGCCACCGCCGGGGTGGTGGCCGATACGCAGTATTTT.

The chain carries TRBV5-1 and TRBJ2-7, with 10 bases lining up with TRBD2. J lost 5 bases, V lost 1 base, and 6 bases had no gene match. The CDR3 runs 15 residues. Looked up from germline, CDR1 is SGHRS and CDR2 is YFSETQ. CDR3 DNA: TGCGCCAGCAGCTTGTGGGTAGCGGGGGGAGACGAGCAGTACTTC. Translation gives CASSLWVAGGDEQYF.

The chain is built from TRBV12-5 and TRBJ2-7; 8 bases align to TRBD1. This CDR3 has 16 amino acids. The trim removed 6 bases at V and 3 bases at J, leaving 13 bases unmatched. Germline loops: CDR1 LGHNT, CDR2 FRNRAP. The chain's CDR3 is CASGLEQGAFGYEQYF. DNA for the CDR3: TGTGCTAGTGGCCTTGAGCAGGGGGCGTTTGGCTACGAGCAGTACTTC.

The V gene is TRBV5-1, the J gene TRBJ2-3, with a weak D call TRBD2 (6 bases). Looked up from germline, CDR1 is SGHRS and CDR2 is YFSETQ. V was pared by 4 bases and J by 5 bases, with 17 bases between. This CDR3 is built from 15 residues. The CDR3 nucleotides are TGCGCCAGCAGCCCGGTGGGGGGACGAGGAGATACGCAGTATTTT. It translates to CASSPVGGRGDTQYF.

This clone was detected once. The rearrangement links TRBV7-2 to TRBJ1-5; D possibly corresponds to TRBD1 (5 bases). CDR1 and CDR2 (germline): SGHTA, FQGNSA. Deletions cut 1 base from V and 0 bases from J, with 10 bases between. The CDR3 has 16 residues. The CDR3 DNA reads TGTGCCAGCAGCTTAGTAGGGGCATATAGCAATCAGCCCCAGCATTTT. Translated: CASSLVGAYSNQPQHF. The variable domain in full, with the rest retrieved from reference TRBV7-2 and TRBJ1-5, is GAGVSQSPSNKVTEKGKDVELRCDPISGHTALYWYRQSLGQGLEFLIYFQGNSAPDKSGLPSDRFSAERTGGSVSTLTIQRTQQEDSAVYLCASSLVGAYSNQPQHFGDGTRLSIL.

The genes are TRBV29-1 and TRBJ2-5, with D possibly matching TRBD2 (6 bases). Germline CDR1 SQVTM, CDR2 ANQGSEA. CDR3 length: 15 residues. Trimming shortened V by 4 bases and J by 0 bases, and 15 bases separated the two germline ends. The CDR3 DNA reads TGCAGCGTTGGTAGGTTAGCGGACCACCAAGAGACCCAGTACTTC. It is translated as CSVGRLADHQETQYF. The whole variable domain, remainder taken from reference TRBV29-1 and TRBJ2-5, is SAVISQKPSRDICQRGTSLTIQCQVDSQVTMMFWYRQQPGQSLTLIATANQGSEATYESGFVIDKFPISRPNLTFSTLTVSNMSPEDSSIYLCSVGRLADHQETQYFGPGTRLLVL.

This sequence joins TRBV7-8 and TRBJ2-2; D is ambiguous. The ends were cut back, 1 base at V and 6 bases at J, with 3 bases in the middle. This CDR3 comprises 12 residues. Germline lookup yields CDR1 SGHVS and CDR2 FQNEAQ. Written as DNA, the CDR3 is TGTGCCAGCAGCTTAGTCTCCGGGGAGCTGTTTTTT. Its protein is CASSLVSGELFF.

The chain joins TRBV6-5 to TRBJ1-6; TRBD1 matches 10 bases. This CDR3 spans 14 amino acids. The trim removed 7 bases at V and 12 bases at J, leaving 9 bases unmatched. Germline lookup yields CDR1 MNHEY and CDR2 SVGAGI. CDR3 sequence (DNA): TGTGCCAGCACCAAGGGACAGGGGACCCAACCCCTCCACTTT. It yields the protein CASTKGQGTQPLHF.

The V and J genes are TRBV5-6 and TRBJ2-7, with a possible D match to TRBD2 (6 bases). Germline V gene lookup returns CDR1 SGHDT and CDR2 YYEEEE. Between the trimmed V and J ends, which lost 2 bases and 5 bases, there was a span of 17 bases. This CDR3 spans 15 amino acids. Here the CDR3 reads CASSFGGWRFDEQYF. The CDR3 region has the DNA TGTGCCAGCAGCTTCGGAGGGTGGAGGTTCGACGAGCAGTACTTC.

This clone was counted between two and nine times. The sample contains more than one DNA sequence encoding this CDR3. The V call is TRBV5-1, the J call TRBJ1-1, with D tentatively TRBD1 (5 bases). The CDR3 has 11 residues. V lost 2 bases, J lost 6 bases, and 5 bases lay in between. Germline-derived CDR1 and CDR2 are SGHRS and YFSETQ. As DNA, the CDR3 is TGCGCCAGCAGCTTAGGGGCTGAAGCTTTCTTT. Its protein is CASSLGAEAFF.

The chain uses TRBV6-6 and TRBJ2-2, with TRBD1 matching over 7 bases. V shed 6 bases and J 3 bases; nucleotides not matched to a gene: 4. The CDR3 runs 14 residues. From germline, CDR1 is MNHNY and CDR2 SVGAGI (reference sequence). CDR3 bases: TGTGCCAGCAGACCTACAGGGGACACCGGGGAGCTGTTTTTT. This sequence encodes CASRPTGDTGELFF.

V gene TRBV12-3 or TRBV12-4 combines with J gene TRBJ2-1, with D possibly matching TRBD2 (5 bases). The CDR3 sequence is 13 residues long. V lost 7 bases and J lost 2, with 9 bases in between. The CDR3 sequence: CASTYGTYNEQFF. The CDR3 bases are TGTGCCAGCACCTACGGGACCTACAATGAGCAGTTCTTC.

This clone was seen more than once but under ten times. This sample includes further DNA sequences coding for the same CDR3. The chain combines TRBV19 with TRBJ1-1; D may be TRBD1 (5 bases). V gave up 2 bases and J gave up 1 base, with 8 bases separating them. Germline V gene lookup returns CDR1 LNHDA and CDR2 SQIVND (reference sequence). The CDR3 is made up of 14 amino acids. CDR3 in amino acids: CASSIQGANTEAFF. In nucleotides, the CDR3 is TGTGCCAGTAGTATACAGGGTGCGAACACTGAAGCTTTCTTT.

The CDR3 spells CASSVVLSGGTETQYF. The CDR3 DNA follows: TGTGCCAGCAGCGTAGTCCTGTCGGGGGGAACAGAGACCCAGTACTTC. This chain uses TRBV9 with TRBJ2-5, with 7 bases fitting TRBD2. Germline V CDR1 and CDR2: SGDLS, YYNGEE. This CDR3 has 16 residues. The junction had 9 bases not matched to a gene; V was cut back by 0 bases and J by 4 bases.

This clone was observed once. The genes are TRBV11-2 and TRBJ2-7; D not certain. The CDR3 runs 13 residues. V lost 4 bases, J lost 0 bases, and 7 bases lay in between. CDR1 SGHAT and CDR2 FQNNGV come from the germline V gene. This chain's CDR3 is CASSWALSYEQYF. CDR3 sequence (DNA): TGTGCCAGCAGCTGGGCCCTCTCCTACGAGCAGTACTTC.

The CDR3 is CASSPQGSLYEQYF. The CDR3 bases are TGTGCCAGCAGCCCGCAGGGGTCCCTCTACGAGCAGTACTTC. The J gene is TRBJ2-7, the V gene TRBV7-9; D is perhaps TRBD1 (6 bases). The CDR3 is made up of 14 amino acids. The germline V and J ends were trimmed by 5 bases and 3 bases, with 14 bases remaining between them. Germline values: CDR1 SEHNR, CDR2 FQNEAQ (reference sequence).

CDR3 protein: CASSSTGYNEQFF. The CDR3 coding sequence is TGTGCCAGCAGCTCTACTGGTTACAATGAGCAGTTCTTC. The V gene is TRBV7-2, the J gene TRBJ2-1; D is unresolved. V lost 4 bases, J lost 4 bases, and 8 bases lay in between. The CDR3 spans 13 residues. CDR1 and CDR2 (germline): SGHTA, FQGNSA. The whole variable domain, filled in from reference TRBV7-2 and TRBJ2-1, reads GAGVSQSPSNKVTEKGKDVELRCDPISGHTALYWYRQSLGQGLEFLIYFQGNSAPDKSGLPSDRFSAERTGGSVSTLTIQRTQQEDSAVYLCASSSTGYNEQFFGPGTRLTVL.

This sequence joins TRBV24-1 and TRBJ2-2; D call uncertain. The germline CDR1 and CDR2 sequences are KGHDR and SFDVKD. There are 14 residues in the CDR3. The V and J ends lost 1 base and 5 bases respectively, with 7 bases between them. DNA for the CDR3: TGTGCCACCAGTGATTTAAGCCGAACCGGGGAGCTGTTTTTT. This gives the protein CATSDLSRTGELFF.

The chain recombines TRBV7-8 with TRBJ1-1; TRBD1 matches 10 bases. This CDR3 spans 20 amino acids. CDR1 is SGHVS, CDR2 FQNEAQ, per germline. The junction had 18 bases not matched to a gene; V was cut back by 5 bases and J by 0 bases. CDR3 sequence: CASSTASRTGGSWMNTEAFF. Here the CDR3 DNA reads TGTGCCAGCAGCACCGCGTCCAGGACAGGGGGTAGTTGGATGAACACTGAAGCTTTCTTT.

This CDR3 reads CASTPGQGRGSNQPQHF. The DNA for the CDR3 is TGTGCCAGCACCCCGGGACAGGGTCGAGGAAGCAATCAGCCCCAGCATTTT. This sequence joins TRBV11-3 and TRBJ1-5, with TRBD1 identical over 9 bases. Per the germline V gene, CDR1 is SGHNT and CDR2 is YENEEA. V lost 7 bases, J lost 1 base, and 11 bases stayed unmatched. The CDR3 runs to 17 residues.